This is a list of T cell receptor beta chains from one sample in a study of T-cell memory formation after mild COVID-19. TCRdb processed the 5' RACE reads anew with MiXCR; each CDR3 protein has one entry. The sample shows 190,000 or so distinct CDR3 sequences, 20% to 25% of them seen only once. Sequencing input: PBMCs or a T cell subset sorted from them (not recorded which). These receptors were obtained from an adult woman who had mild COVID-19 (a few samples of this study predate the infection). Cell type and time point are not known. Both conserved end residues are part of each CDR3.

TRBV25-1	TRBJ1-1	CASSDAELKAFF
TRBV20-1	TRBJ1-2	CSARDMGGDGYTF
TRBV24-1	TRBJ1-1	CATSGGQNTEAFF
TRBV5-1	TRBJ2-3	CASSAIGMADTQYF
TRBV7-3	TRBJ2-5	CASSSPGDRGLETQYF
TRBV15	TRBJ1-5	CATSSLLEDRGSQPQHF
TRBV7-9	TRBJ1-1	CASRPGTGRYFAEAFF
TRBV5-1	TRBJ1-2	CASSLGYGYTF
TRBV20-1	TRBJ2-3	CSASWRVLAGLSTDTQYF
TRBV27	TRBJ2-1	CASSSGTSGKDNEQFF
TRBV29-1	TRBJ2-2	CSVEAGFTGELFF
TRBV6-6	TRBJ1-1	CASSRSLTGVAEAFF
TRBV24-1	TRBJ1-1	CATSDLQQGREAFF
TRBV20-1	TRBJ2-3	CSARDLQGPTDTQYF
TRBV12-3/TRBV12-4	TRBJ1-1	CASSRRPPAEAFF
TRBV28	TRBJ2-7	CASRPSSYEQYF
TRBV20-1	TRBJ2-7	CSARIGGAYQAGRAGEQYF
TRBV7-9	TRBJ2-7	CASSFGGAPFYEQYF
TRBV11-2	TRBJ1-6	CASSRDSVVSPLHF
TRBV2	TRBJ2-5	CASSVWADQETQYF
TRBV5-5	TRBJ2-7	CASSLVPGDEQYF
TRBV4-3	TRBJ2-7	CASSQDSGRFYEQYF
TRBV20-1	TRBJ2-7	CSARVGEPYEQYF
TRBV15	TRBJ1-1	CATSGGMNTEAFF
TRBV19	TRBJ2-1	CASSRYNEQFF
TRBV5-1	TRBJ2-7	CASSLGRGRLDEQYF
TRBV24-1	TRBJ1-5	CATSDPGTQNQPQHF
TRBV7-9	TRBJ2-7	CASSFAYSVYEQYF
TRBV7-9	TRBJ2-1	CASSLVTGGPVNEQFF
TRBV4-1	TRBJ1-2	CASSQKAGTDTNYGYTF
TRBV4-2	TRBJ1-1	CASSQDLGGEAFF
TRBV4-2	TRBJ1-5	CASSQLDRNQPQHF
TRBV12-5	TRBJ1-1	CASGLFPGGDQAFF
TRBV12-3/TRBV12-4	TRBJ2-1	CASSFAGGNEQFF
TRBV11-2	TRBJ2-1	CASSPWTSGVSSYNEQFF
TRBV29-1	TRBJ2-1	CSVELRAYYNEQFF
TRBV6-5	TRBJ2-3	CASSSLPGGSTDTQYF
TRBV18	TRBJ2-1	CASSPSTSPEQFF
TRBV7-2	TRBJ1-5	CASSFSNQPQHF
TRBV19	TRBJ1-5	CASSMQGARQPQHF
TRBV7-6	TRBJ2-7	CASSRYREQSYEQYF
TRBV15	TRBJ1-2	CATSRDRARDGYTF
TRBV5-1	TRBJ2-3	CASSLGPAGGYTDTQYF
TRBV5-1	TRBJ2-5	CASSLEAGQETQYF
TRBV7-9	TRBJ2-7	CASSSGLAVHEQYF